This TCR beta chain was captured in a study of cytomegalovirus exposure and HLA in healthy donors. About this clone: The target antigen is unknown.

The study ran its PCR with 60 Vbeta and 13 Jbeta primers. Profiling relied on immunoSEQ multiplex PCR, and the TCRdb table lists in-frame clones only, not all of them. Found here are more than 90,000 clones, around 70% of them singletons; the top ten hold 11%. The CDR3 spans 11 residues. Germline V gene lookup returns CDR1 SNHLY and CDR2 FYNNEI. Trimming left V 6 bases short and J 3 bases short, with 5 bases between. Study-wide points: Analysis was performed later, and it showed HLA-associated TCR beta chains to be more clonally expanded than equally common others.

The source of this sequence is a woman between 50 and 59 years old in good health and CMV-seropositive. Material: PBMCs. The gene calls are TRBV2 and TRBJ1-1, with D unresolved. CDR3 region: CASSGDTEAFF. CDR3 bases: TGTGCCAGCAGCGGGGACACTGAAGCTTTCTTT. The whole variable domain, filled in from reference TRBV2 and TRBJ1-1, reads EPEVTQTPSHQVTQMGQEVILRCVPISNHLYFYWYRQILGQKVEFLVSFYNNEISEKSEIFDDQFSVERPDGSNFTLKIRSTKLEDSAMYFCASSGDTEAFFGQGTRLTVV.